The sequence of this T cell receptor (beta chain) was determined in a study of T cell repertoires in cytomegalovirus infection. Study as a whole: CMV epitopes in the study were HLA-C-restricted (recently identified) and HLA-B-restricted (well studied). Public TCR beta signatures were indicative of both CMV infection and a matching HLA type.

TCRdb reprocessed the reads with MiXCR, giving one entry per CDR3 protein. The table has approximately 990,000 distinct CDR3 sequences, less than 40% seen once. Study-level findings and limits: Ex vivo responses were dominated by HLA-C-restricted CMV-specific TCR beta clonotypes. Carriers of CMV plus the relevant HLA were identified by cumulative public TCR beta family frequency.

The CDR3 runs 13 residues. Trimming removed 0 bases from V and 10 bases from J, with 11 bases in between. The germline gives CDR1 SGHDT, CDR2 YYEEEE. As regards this clonotype: What it binds is not known.

The sequence was obtained from a human donor in good health (CMV status not recorded). Some clones in this sample may be carry-over from other donors' samples. The specimen was cultured CD8+ T cells from PBMCs, collected from culture after CMV antigen stimulation. The chain recombines TRBV5-6 with TRBJ2-1, with D hard to call. The CDR3 loop is CASSLAQMREQFF. In DNA form, the CDR3 reads TGTGCCAGCAGCTTGGCTCAGATGCGGGAGCAGTTCTTC.